A selection of T cell receptor beta chains follows, all from one sample in a study of CD8+ T cells in alopecia areata. Here immunoSEQ multiplex PCR was the method, and the copy in TCRdb shows in-frame clones only, minus some. The sample includes fewer than 250,000 clones, around two fifths seen only once; the top ten take roughly 0.45%. The sequenced sample was CD4+ T cells sorted from blood, obtained at approximately week 31, from a patient treated with tofacitinib. The receptors here all came from a human donor with alopecia areata. CDR3s include the opening cysteine and the closing phenylalanine or tryptophan. Fields, in order: clone size, D gene, J gene, V gene, CDR3 protein, CDR3 DNA. D genes are given only for firm matches. Size is stated for part of the rows, as once, few or many counts, or as a class when the clone is expanded.

.,.,TRBJ2-5,TRBV4-1,CASSQAPPLAVIYQETQYF,TGCGCCAGCAGCCAAGCGCCTCCATTAGCGGTCATCTACCAAGAGACCCAGTACTTC
many,.,TRBJ1-5,TRBV6-1,CASSEVGRGGQPQHF,TGTGCCAGCAGTGAAGTCGGGAGGGGAGGACAGCCCCAGCATTTT
.,TRBD1,TRBJ1-2,TRBV5-1,CASSPTGTGYGYTF,TGCGCCAGCAGCCCGACCGGGACAGGGTATGGCTACACCTTC
.,TRBD2,TRBJ2-3,TRBV7-7,CASSEGTSGARDTQYF,TGTGCCAGCAGCGAAGGGACTAGCGGGGCTAGGGATACGCAGTATTTT
few,.,TRBJ2-1,TRBV7-9,CASSLRTVYNEQFF,TGTGCCAGCAGCTTAAGGACAGTCTACAATGAGCAGTTCTTC
few,TRBD2,TRBJ2-3,TRBV4-1,CASSQDRLAELTDTQYF,TGCGCCAGCAGCCAAGATCGCCTAGCGGAACTCACAGATACGCAGTATTTT
.,TRBD1,TRBJ2-7,TRBV7-3,CASSRFPGQSSYEQYF,TGTGCCAGCAGCAGATTCCCGGGACAGAGCTCCTACGAGCAGTACTTC
.,.,TRBJ2-7,TRBV5-6,CASNSLSLYEQYF,TGTGCCAGCAACAGCCTCTCGCTCTACGAGCAGTACTTC
.,.,TRBJ2-5,TRBV5-1,CASSSLGQLQETQYF,TGCGCCAGCAGCTCCTTAGGGCAGCTCCAAGAGACCCAGTACTTC
.,.,TRBJ2-7,TRBV25-1,CASSDPTGLYYEQYF,TGTGCCAGCAGTGACCCAACGGGACTCTACTACGAGCAGTACTTC
once,.,TRBJ1-1,TRBV5-1,CASYRDKYTEAFF,TGCGCCAGCTACCGGGACAAGTACACTGAAGCTTTCTTT
.,TRBD1,TRBJ1-1,TRBV29-1,CSVETDRGGEAFF,TGCAGCGTTGAAACCGACAGGGGAGGTGAAGCTTTCTTT
once,.,TRBJ2-1,TRBV5-4,CASSPSGTPTSSYNEQFF,TGTGCCAGCAGCCCATCCGGGACACCCACCAGCTCCTACAATGAGCAGTTCTTC
few,.,TRBJ2-4,TRBV29-1,CSVAGLAKNIQYF,TGCAGCGTCGCGGGTCTAGCCAAAAACATTCAGTACTTC
few,.,TRBJ2-5,TRBV5-1,CASSSDPLLQETQYF,TGCGCCAGCAGCTCCGACCCGCTTCTCCAAGAGACCCAGTACTTC
.,TRBD1,TRBJ1-1,TRBV29-1,CSVEQGAIYTEAFF,TGCAGCGTTGAACAGGGGGCCATTTACACTGAAGCTTTCTTT
few,.,TRBJ1-2,TRBV7-2,CASSLRQDTGYGYTF,TGTGCCAGCAGCTTAAGACAGGACACAGGTTATGGCTACACCTTC
few,.,TRBJ2-1,TRBV9,CASSVEPRDNEQFF,TGTGCCAGCAGCGTAGAACCTAGAGACAATGAGCAGTTCTTC
many,.,TRBJ2-2,TRBV7-8,CASSRAAELFF,TGTGCCAGCAGCCGGGCGGCGGAGCTGTTTTTT
.,.,TRBJ2-5,TRBV6-5,CASSYDLGGKETQYF,TGTGCCAGCAGTTACGACCTAGGGGGAAAAGAGACCCAGTACTTC
few,.,TRBJ2-4,TRBV27,CASSLYGPTQRRGNIQYF,TGTGCCAGCAGTTTATATGGCCCTACACAACGACGGGGGAACATTCAGTACTTC
.,.,TRBJ2-2,TRBV7-6,CASSLGGTGELFF,TGTGCCAGCAGCTTAGGAGGGACCGGGGAGCTGTTTTTT
.,TRBD1,TRBJ2-7,TRBV5-1,CASSTAGTGGEQYF,TGCGCCAGCAGCACCGCCGGGACAGGCGGGGAGCAGTACTTC
.,.,TRBJ1-2,TRBV2,CASSELSPYGYTF,TGTGCCAGCAGTGAATTATCGCCCTATGGCTACACCTTC
.,.,TRBJ1-6,TRBV6-6,CASSYSKGSPLHF,TGTGCCAGCAGTTACTCGAAGGGTTCACCCCTCCACTTT
few,TRBD1,TRBJ2-7,TRBV19,CASSMVQGAPYEQYF,TGTGCCAGTAGTATGGTACAGGGGGCGCCTTACGAGCAGTACTTC
few,.,TRBJ1-2,TRBV19,CASSVLRQPSSYGYTF,TGTGCCAGTAGTGTACTTCGGCAGCCTTCCAGCTATGGCTACACCTTC
.,.,TRBJ1-4,TRBV5-6,CASSGTTNEKLFF,TGTGCCAGCAGCGGGACAACTAATGAAAAACTGTTTTTT
once,.,TRBJ2-7,TRBV23-1,CASSHRPRYEQYF,TGCGCCAGCAGTCACCGGCCACGATACGAGCAGTACTTC
.,.,TRBJ2-2,TRBV27,CASGSHNTGELFF,TGTGCCAGCGGAAGCCATAACACCGGGGAGCTGTTTTTT
.,.,TRBJ1-2,TRBV6-5,CASSTQQGAHYGYTF,TGTGCCAGCAGCACGCAACAGGGTGCGCACTATGGCTACACCTTC
few,.,TRBJ2-3,TRBV6-1,CASNIAGVGPDTQYF,TGTGCCAGCAATATAGCCGGAGTTGGTCCAGATACGCAGTATTTT
.,TRBD2,TRBJ2-1,TRBV2,CASRATSGGNNEQFF,TGTGCCAGCAGGGCCACTAGCGGGGGCAACAATGAGCAGTTCTTC
.,TRBD2,TRBJ2-6,TRBV7-3,CASSLSTSGLLSSGANVLTF,TGTGCCAGCAGCTTATCGACTAGCGGCCTCTTAAGCTCTGGGGCCAACGTCCTGACTTTC
.,TRBD1,TRBJ1-2,TRBV6-6,CATQQGAGGYTF,TGTGCCACCCAACAGGGGGCAGGTGGCTACACCTTC
.,TRBD1,TRBJ2-7,TRBV9,CASSAPGGSYEQHF,TGTGCCAGCAGCGCTCCAGGGGGATCCTACGAGCAGCACTTC
.,.,TRBJ2-1,TRBV5-1,CASSLAGYSYNEQFF,TGCGCCAGCAGCTTGGCGGGGTATTCCTACAATGAGCAGTTCTTC
.,.,TRBJ1-1,TRBV13,CASSWGDRGNTEAFF,TGTGCCAGCAGCTGGGGAGACCGGGGGAACACTGAAGCTTTCTTT
.,TRBD1,TRBJ1-5,TRBV30,CAWSPDREVQHF,TGTGCCTGGAGCCCCGACAGGGAGGTCCAGCATTTT
.,.,TRBJ1-1,TRBV5-1,CASRSPDGNTEAFF,TGCGCCAGCAGATCCCCCGACGGGAACACTGAAGCTTTCTTT
.,.,TRBJ2-7,TRBV29-1,CSAEDPRAYEQYF,TGCAGCGCCGAGGACCCGAGGGCCTACGAGCAGTACTTC
.,.,TRBJ1-5,TRBV2,CASNPRPAGYDQPQHF,TGTGCCAGCAATCCCCGCCCGGCAGGGTACGATCAGCCCCAGCATTTT
.,.,TRBJ2-1,TRBV27,CASRASRANNEQFF,TGTGCCAGCAGGGCTAGCCGGGCCAACAATGAGCAGTTCTTC
few,TRBD1,TRBJ1-5,TRBV4-1,CASSQVGTGIGYQPQHF,TGCGCCAGCAGCCAAGTCGGGACAGGGATAGGCTATCAGCCCCAGCATTTT
.,.,TRBJ1-2,TRBV5-6,CASSSDPTGHGYTF,TGTGCCAGCAGCTCGGACCCAACGGGACATGGCTACACCTTC
.,.,TRBJ1-2,TRBV15,CATSRAEGNYGYTF,TGTGCCACCAGCAGAGCTGAAGGAAACTATGGCTACACCTTC
.,.,TRBJ2-3,TRBV4-2,CASSQDRGGDTQYF,TGTGCCAGCAGCCAAGACCGAGGTGGAGATACGCAGTATTTT
once,TRBD1,TRBJ2-5,TRBV6-6,CASRTTGQGETQYF,TGTGCCAGCAGGACGACAGGGCAAGGGGAGACCCAGTACTTC
.,TRBD2,TRBJ2-7,TRBV29-1,CSAGLAGYEQYF,TGCAGCGCCGGACTAGCAGGCTACGAGCAGTACTTC
.,TRBD1,TRBJ1-1,TRBV19,CASKGQGTLRNTEAFF,TGTGCCAGTAAAGGACAGGGGACTCTGCGGAACACTGAAGCTTTCTTT
many,.,TRBJ1-5,TRBV2,CASSVQRNQPQHF,TGTGCCAGCAGTGTCCAGCGCAATCAGCCCCAGCATTTT
.,TRBD2,TRBJ2-1,TRBV11-2,CASSWDRGLANNEQFF,TGTGCCAGCAGTTGGGACCGCGGACTAGCAAACAATGAGCAGTTCTTC
.,TRBD2,TRBJ2-7,TRBV30,CAWSPRAGGHEQYF,TGTGCCTGGAGCCCACGAGCGGGAGGCCACGAGCAGTACTTC
.,.,TRBJ1-6,TRBV9,CASSVFDSSYNSPLHF,TGTGCCAGCAGCGTATTCGACAGCTCCTATAATTCACCCCTCCACTTT